This T cell receptor (beta chain) was sequenced for a study of shared clonotypes between healthy human individuals. V was cut by 5 bases and J by 1 base, with 13 bases left in between. Germline V gives CDR1 SGHVS, CDR2 FNYEAQ. CDR3 size: 15 residues. In replicate PCRs of sorted subsets, about 190 ng DNA, approximately 30,000 T cell genomes, was used. Libraries were prepared by immunoSEQ multiplex PCR; TCRdb keeps only in-frame clonotypes and omits some of them. Seen here are about 580,000 clones, about 98% observed once, and the top ten hold approximately 0.33%. CD45RO-negative cells were positively selected for CCR7, leaving out terminally differentiated effector memory CD45RA+ cells.

The TCR sequence derives from a man aged 25-40 years in good health. The material sequenced was naive CD8+ T cells sorted from blood. The J gene is TRBJ2-3, the V gene TRBV7-6; D is unresolved. CDR3 DNA sequence: TGTGCCAGCAGCGACGCCTACGGGCGCACAGATACGCAGTATTTT. Amino acid sequence: CASSDAYGRTDTQYF.